This T cell receptor beta chain is drawn from a study of cytomegalovirus exposure and HLA in healthy donors. Notes on the study in general: Among TCR sequences, most were rare, though some public TCRs appeared in many donors.

This CDR3 comprises 15 residues. The V end lost 2 bases, the J end lost 5 bases, and 16 bases lay between the germline ends. CDR1 SNHLY and CDR2 FYNNEI come from the germline V gene. TCRdb keeps only in-frame clones here, not all; method: immunoSEQ multiplex PCR. The sample includes 200,000 to 250,000 clones, around four fifths of them seen just once. A note on this clone: Antigen unknown.

The chain recombines TRBV2 with TRBJ2-7, with D possibly TRBD1 on 5 matching bases. Sequenced material: PBMCs. This TCR was recovered from a woman under 30 in good health and CMV-seronegative. The CDR3 sequence is CASSESLGAWDEQYF. The CDR3 region has the DNA TGTGCCAGCAGTGAAAGTTTAGGGGCCTGGGACGAGCAGTACTTC.